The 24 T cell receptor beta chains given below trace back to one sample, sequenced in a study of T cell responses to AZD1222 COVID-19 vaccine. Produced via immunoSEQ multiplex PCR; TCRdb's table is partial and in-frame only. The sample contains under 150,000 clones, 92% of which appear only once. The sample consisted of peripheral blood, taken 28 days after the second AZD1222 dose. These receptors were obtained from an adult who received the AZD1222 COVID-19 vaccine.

CDR3: CSVEEETPNEQFF. The DNA of the CDR3 is TGCAGCGTTGAAGAAGAAACCCCCAATGAGCAGTTCTTC. The chain combines TRBV29-1 with TRBJ2-1; unclear D gene. Trimming stripped 0 bases from V and 6 bases from J, with 9 bases between. This CDR3 has 13 residues. Germline CDR1 reads SQVTM; CDR2 reads ANQGSEA.

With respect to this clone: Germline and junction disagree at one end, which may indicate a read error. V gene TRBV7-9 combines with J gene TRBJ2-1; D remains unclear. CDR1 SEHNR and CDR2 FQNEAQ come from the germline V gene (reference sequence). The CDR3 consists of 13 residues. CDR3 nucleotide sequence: TGTGCCAGCAGTTTAGGAATTGGGTCTGAGCAGTTCTTC. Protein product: CASSLGIGSEQFF. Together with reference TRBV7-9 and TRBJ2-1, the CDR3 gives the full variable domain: DTGVSQNPRHKITKRGQNVTFRCDPISEHNRLYWYRQTLGQGPEFLTYFQNEAQLEKSRLLSDRFSAERPKGSFSTLEIQRTEQGDSAMYLCASSLGIGSEQFFGPGTRLTVL.

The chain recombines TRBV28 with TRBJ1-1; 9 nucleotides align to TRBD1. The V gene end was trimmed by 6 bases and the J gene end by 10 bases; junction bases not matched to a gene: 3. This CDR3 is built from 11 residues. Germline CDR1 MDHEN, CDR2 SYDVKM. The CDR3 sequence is CASRVQGAAFF. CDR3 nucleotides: TGTGCCAGCAGAGTACAGGGGGCAGCTTTCTTT.

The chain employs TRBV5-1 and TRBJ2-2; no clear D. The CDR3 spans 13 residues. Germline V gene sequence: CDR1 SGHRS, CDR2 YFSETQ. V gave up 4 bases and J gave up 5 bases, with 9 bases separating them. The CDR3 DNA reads TGCGCCAGCAGCCGAACCCCAACCGGGGAGCTGTTTTTT. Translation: CASSRTPTGELFF.

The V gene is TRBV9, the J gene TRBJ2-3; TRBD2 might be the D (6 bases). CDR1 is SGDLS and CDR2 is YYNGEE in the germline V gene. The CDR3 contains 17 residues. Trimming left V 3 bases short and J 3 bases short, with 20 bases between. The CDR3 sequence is CASSERGSAGLTDTQYF. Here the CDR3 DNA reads TGTGCCAGCAGCGAACGAGGGTCCGCGGGGTTGACAGATACGCAGTATTTT.

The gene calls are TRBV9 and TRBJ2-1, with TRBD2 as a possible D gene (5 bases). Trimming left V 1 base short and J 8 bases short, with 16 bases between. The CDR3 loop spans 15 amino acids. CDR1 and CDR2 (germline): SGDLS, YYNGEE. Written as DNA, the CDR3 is TGTGCCAGCAGCGTACGTGGACTCCCGTCCCATGAGCAGTTCTTC. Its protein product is CASSVRGLPSHEQFF.

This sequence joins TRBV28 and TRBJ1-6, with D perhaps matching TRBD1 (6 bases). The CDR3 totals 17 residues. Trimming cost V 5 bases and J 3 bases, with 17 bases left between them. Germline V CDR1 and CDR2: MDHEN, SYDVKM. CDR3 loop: CASSMDLTGDYNSPLHF. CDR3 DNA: TGTGCCAGCAGTATGGACCTGACAGGAGACTATAATTCACCCCTCCACTTT.

CDR3 coding DNA: TGTGCCAGCAGCGTAGGGCTTTCCTACAATGAGCAGTTCTTC. It codes for CASSVGLSYNEQFF. The rearrangement links TRBV9 to TRBJ2-1, with D hard to call. CDR1 and CDR2 from the germline V gene are SGDLS and YYNGEE. This CDR3 comprises 14 residues. V was cut by 0 bases and J by 1 base, with 5 bases left in between. Using reference TRBV9 and TRBJ2-1 for the parts outside the CDR3, the full variable domain is DSGVTQTPKHLITATGQRVTLRCSPRSGDLSVYWYQQSLDQGLQFLIQYYNGEERAKGNILERFSAQQFPDLHSELNLSSLELGDSALYFCASSVGLSYNEQFFGPGTRLTVL.

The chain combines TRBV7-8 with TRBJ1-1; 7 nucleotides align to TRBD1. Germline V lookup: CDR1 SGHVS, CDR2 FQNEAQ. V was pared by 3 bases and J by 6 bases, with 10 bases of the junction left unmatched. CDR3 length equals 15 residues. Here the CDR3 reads CASSLQQGYRAEAFF. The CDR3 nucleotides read TGTGCCAGCAGCTTGCAACAGGGGTATCGGGCTGAAGCTTTCTTT. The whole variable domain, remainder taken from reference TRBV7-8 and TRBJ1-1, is GAGVSQSPRYKVAKRGQDVALRCDPISGHVSLFWYQQALGQGPEFLTYFQNEAQLDKSGLPSDRFFAERPEGSVSTLKIQRTQQEDSAVYLCASSLQQGYRAEAFFGQGTRLTVV.

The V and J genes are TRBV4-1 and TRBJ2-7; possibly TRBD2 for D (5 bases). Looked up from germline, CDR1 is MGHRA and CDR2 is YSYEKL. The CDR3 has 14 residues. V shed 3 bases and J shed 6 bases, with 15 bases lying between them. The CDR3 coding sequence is TGCGCCAGCAGCCATCGAAAGGGAGCCCTCGAGCAGTACTTC. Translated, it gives CASSHRKGALEQYF.

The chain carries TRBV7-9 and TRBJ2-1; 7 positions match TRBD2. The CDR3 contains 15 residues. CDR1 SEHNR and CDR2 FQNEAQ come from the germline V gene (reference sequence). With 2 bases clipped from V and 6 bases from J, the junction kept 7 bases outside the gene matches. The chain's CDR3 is CASSLSPSGPNEQFF. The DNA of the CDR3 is TGTGCCAGCAGCTTATCGCCTAGCGGTCCCAATGAGCAGTTCTTC.

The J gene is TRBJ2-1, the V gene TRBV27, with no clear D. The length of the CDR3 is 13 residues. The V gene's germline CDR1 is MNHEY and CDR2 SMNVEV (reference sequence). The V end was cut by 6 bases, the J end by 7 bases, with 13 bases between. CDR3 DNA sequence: TGTGCCAGCAGCCGTGGGCCTCCGAATGAGCAGTTCTTC. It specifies CASSRGPPNEQFF.

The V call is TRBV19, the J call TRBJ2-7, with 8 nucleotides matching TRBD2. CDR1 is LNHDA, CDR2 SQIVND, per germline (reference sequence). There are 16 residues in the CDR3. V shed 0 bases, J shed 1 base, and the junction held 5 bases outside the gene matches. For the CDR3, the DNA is TGTGCCAGTAGTATAGAGTACGGGGGGGCATCCTACGAGCAGTACTTC. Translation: CASSIEYGGASYEQYF.

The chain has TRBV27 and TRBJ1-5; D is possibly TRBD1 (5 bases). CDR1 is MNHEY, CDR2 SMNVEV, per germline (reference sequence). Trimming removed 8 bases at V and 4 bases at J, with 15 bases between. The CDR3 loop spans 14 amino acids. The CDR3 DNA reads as TGTGCCAGCGGACCCAGGGTCGTAAATCAGCCCCAGCATTTT. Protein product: CASGPRVVNQPQHF.

The CDR3 DNA follows: TGTGCCAGCATAAGACAGGGGTATCAGCCCCAGCATTTT. Its translation is CASIRQGYQPQHF. The chain has TRBV28 and TRBJ1-5; 8 bases are shared with TRBD1. CDR3 length: 13 amino acids. The trim removed 7 bases at V and 5 bases at J, leaving 4 bases unmatched. Germline V gives CDR1 MDHEN, CDR2 SYDVKM.

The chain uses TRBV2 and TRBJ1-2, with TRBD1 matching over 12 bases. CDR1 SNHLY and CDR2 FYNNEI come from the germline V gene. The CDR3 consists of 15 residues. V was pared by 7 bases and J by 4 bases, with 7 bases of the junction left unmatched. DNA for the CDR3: TGTGCCAGCACCCGGGACAGGGGGCGAAGCTATGGCTACACCTTC. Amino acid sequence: CASTRDRGRSYGYTF.

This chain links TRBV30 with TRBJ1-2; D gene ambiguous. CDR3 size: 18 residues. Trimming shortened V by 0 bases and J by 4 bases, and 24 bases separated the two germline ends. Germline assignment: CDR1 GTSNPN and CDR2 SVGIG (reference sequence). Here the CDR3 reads CAWSVSYSVRNAAYGYTF. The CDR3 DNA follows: TGTGCCTGGAGTGTATCCTACTCCGTTCGGAACGCCGCCTATGGCTACACCTTC.

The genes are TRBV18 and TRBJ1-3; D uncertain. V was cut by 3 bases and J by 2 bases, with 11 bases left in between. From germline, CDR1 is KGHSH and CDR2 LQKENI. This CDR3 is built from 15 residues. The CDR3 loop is CASSPPNEPGNTIYF. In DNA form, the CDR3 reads TGTGCCAGCTCACCCCCTAATGAACCTGGAAACACCATATATTTT.

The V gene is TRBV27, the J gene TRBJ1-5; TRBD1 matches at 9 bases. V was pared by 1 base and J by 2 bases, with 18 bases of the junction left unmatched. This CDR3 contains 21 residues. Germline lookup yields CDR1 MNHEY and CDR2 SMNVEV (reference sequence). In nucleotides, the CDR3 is TGTGCCAGCAGTTTATATTACCCCCGACCGGGACAGGGTAGGGGCAATCAGCCCCAGCATTTT. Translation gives CASSLYYPRPGQGRGNQPQHF.

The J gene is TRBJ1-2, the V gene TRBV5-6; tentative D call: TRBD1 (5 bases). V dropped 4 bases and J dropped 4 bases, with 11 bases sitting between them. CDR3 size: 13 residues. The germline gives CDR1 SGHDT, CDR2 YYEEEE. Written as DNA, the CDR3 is TGTGCCAGCAGCCAAACAGGTACCTATGGCTACACCTTC. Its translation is CASSQTGTYGYTF.

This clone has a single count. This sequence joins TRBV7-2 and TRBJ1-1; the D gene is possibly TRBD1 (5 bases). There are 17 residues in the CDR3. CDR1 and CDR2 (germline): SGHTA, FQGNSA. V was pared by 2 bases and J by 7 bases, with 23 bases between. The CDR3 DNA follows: TGTGCCAGCAGCTTAAACGATTGGGGCAGGCCCTCCCATGAAGCTTTCTTT. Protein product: CASSLNDWGRPSHEAFF.

The CDR3 DNA reads as TGTGCCAGCAGTCCAGCCGGGGCCAACGTCCTGACTTTC. Protein: CASSPAGANVLTF. The chain joins TRBV6-5 to TRBJ2-6; no reliable D call. This CDR3 is built from 13 residues. Trimming shortened V by 5 bases and J by 4 bases, and 6 bases separated the two germline ends. Germline V gene lookup returns CDR1 MNHEY and CDR2 SVGAGI.

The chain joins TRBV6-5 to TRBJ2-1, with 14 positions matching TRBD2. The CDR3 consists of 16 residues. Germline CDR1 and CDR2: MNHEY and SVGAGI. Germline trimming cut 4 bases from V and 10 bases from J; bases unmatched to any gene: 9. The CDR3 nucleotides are TGTGCCAGCAGTTCGCCTCCGGGACTAGCGGGAGTAGAGCAGTTCTTC. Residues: CASSSPPGLAGVEQFF.

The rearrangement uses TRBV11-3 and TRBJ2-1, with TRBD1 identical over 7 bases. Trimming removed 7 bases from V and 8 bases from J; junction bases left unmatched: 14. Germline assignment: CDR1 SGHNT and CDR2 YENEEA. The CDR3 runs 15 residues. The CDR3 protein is CASIPTRGPRHEQFF. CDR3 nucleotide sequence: TGTGCCAGCATTCCAACTAGGGGGCCGCGACATGAGCAGTTCTTC.